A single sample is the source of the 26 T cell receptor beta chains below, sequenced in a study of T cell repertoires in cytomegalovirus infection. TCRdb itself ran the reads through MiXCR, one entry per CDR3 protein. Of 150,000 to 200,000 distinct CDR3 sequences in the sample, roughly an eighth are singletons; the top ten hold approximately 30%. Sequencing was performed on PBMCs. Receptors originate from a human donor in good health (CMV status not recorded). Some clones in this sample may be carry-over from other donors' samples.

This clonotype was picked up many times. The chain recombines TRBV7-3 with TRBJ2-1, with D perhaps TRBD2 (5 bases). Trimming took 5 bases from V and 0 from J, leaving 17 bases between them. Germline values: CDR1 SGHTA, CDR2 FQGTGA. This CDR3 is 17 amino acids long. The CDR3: CASSPTRGVGSYNEQFF. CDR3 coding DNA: TGTGCCAGCAGCCCTACCCGGGGAGTAGGCTCCTACAATGAGCAGTTCTTC.

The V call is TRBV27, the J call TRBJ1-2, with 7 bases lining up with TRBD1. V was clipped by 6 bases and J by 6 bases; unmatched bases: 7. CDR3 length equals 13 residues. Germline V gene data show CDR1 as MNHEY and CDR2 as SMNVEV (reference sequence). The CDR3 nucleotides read TGTGCCAGCAGGTTACAGGGGAGGGATGGCTACACCTTC. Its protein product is CASRLQGRDGYTF.

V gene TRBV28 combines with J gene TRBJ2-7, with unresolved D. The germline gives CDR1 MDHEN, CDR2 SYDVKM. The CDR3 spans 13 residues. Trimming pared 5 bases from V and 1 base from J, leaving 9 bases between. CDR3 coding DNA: TGTGCCAGCAGTCCTTGGGGATCCTACGAGCAGTACTTC. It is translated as CASSPWGSYEQYF.

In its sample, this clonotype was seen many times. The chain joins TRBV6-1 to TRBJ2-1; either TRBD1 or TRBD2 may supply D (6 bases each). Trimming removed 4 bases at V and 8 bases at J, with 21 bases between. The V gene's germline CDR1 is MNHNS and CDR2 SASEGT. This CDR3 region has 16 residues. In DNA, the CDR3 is TGTGCCAGCAGTGTTTCGGGGGCCCGGGTAAACGATGAGCAGTTCTTC. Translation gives CASSVSGARVNDEQFF.

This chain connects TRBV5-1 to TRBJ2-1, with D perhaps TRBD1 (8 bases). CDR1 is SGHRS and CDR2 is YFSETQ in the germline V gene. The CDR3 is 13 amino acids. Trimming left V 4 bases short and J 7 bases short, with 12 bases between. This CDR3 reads CASSVQGGNEQFF. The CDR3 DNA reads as TGCGCCAGCAGCGTACAGGGGGGGAATGAGCAGTTCTTC.

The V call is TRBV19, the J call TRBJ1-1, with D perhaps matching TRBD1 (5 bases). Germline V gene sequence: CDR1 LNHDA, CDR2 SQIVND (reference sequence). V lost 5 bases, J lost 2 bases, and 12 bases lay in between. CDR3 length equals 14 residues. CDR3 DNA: TGTGCCAGTAGTGGGAGACAGAGAAACACTGAAGCTTTCTTT. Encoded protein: CASSGRQRNTEAFF.

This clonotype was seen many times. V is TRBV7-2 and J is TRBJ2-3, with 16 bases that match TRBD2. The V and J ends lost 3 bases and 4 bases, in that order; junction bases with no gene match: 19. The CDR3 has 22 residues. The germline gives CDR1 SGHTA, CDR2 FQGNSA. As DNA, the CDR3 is TGTGCCAGCAGCTTCACCTCGGGACTAGCGGGAGGGCCGCATCCCTTAGCAGATACGCAGTATTTT. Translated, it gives CASSFTSGLAGGPHPLADTQYF.

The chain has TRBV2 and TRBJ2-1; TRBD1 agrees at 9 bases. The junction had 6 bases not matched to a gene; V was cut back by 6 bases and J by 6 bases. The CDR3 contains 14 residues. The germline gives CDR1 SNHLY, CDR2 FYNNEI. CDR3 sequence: CASRDRGLINEQFF. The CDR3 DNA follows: TGTGCCAGCAGGGACAGGGGATTAATCAATGAGCAGTTCTTC. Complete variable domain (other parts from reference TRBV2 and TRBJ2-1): EPEVTQTPSHQVTQMGQEVILRCVPISNHLYFYWYRQILGQKVEFLVSFYNNEISEKSEIFDDQFSVERPDGSNFTLKIRSTKLEDSAMYFCASRDRGLINEQFFGPGTRLTVL.

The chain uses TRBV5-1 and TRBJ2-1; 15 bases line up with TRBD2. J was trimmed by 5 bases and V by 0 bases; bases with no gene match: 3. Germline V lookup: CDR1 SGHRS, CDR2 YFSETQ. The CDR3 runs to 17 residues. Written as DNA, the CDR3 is TGCGCCAGCAGCTTGGAGGGGACTAGCGGGAGGAACAATGAGCAGTTCTTC. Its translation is CASSLEGTSGRNNEQFF.

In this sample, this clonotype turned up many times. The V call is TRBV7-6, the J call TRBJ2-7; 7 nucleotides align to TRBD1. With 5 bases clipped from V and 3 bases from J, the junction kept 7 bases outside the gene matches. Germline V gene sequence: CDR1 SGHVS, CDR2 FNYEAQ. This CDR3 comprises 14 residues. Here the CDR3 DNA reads TGTGCCAGCAGCCTTCCCGGGACAGTCTACGAGCAGTACTTC. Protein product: CASSLPGTVYEQYF.

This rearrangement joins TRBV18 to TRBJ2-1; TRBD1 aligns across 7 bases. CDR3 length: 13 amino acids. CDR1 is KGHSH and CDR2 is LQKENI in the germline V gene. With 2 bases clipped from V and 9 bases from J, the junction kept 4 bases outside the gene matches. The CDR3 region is CASSPGQEREQFF. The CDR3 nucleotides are TGTGCCAGCTCACCAGGACAGGAACGTGAGCAGTTCTTC.

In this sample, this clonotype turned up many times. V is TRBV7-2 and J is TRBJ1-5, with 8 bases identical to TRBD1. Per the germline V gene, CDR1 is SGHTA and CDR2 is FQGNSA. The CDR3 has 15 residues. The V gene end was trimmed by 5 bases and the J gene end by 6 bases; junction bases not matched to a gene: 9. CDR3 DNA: TGTGCCAGCAGCCATGGACAGGGTCCTTCTCAGCCCCAGCATTTT. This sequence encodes CASSHGQGPSQPQHF.

CDR3 loop: CASSFRAGAPRDEQYF. CDR3 sequence (DNA): TGTGCCAGCAGTTTTAGGGCGGGAGCTCCTCGGGACGAGCAGTACTTC. The chain uses TRBV27 and TRBJ2-7; TRBD2 aligns across 7 bases. The CDR3 has 16 residues. Germline CDR1 reads MNHEY; CDR2 reads SMNVEV (reference sequence). Trimming at V came to 3 bases and at J to 5 bases, leaving 13 bases not matched to a gene.

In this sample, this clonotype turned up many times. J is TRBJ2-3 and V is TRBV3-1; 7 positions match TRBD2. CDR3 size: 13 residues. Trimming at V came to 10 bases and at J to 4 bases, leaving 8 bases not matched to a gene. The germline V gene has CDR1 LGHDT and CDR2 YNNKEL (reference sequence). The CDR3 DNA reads TGTGCCACAGCGGTCCGGGGGGCAGATACGCAGTATTTT. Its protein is CATAVRGADTQYF.

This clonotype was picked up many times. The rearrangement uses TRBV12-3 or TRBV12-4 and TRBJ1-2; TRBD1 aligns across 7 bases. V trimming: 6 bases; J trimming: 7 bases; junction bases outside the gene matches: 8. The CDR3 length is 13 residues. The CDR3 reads CASSERQGSGYTF. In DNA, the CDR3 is TGTGCCAGCAGCGAAAGACAGGGAAGTGGCTACACCTTC.

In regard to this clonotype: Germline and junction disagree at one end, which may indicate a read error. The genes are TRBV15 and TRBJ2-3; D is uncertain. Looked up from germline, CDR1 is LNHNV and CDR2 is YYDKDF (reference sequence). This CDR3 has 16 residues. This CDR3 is CATSGEASSSTDTQYF. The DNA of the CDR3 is TGTGCCACCAGCGGAGAGGCGTCCAGTAGCACAGATACGCAGTATTTT.

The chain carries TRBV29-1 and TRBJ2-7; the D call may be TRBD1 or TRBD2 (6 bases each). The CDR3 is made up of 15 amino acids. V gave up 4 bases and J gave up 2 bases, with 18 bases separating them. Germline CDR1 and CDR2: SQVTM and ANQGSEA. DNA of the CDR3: TGCAGCGTTGTCGTAATGAGGGGGGCCACCTACGAGCAGTACTTC. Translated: CSVVVMRGATYEQYF.

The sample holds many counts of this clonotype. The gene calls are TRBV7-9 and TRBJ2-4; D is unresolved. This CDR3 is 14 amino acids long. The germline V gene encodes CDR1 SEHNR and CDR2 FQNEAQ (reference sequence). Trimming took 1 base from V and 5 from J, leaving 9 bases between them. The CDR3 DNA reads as TGTGCCAGCAGCTTAGTTGCTAGTGAAAACATTCAGTACTTC. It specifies CASSLVASENIQYF.

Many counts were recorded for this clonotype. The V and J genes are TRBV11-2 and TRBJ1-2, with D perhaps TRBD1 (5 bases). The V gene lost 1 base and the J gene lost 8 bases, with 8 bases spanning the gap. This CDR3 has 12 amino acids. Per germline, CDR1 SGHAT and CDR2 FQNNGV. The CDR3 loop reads CASSLVQEGYTF. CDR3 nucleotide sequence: TGTGCCAGCAGCTTAGTACAGGAGGGCTACACCTTC. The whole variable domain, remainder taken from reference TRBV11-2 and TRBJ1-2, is EAGVAQSPRYKIIEKRQSVAFWCNPISGHATLYWYQQILGQGPKLLIQFQNNGVVDDSQLPKDRFSAERLKGVDSTLKIQPAKLEDSAVYLCASSLVQEGYTFGSGTRLTVV.

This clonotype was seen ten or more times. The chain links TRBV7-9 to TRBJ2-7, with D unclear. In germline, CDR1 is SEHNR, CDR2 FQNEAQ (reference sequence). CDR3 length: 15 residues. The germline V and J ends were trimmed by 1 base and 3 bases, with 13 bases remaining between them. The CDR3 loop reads CASSLESGTYYEQYF. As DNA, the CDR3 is TGTGCCAGCAGCTTAGAGTCTGGCACCTACTACGAGCAGTACTTC.

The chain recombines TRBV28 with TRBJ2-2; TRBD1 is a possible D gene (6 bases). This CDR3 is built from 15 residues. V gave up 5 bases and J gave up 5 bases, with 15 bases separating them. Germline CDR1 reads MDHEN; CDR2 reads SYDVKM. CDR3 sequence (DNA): TGTGCCAGCAGTGTAGGGGGAGTAAAGACCGGGGAGCTGTTTTTT. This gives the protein CASSVGGVKTGELFF.

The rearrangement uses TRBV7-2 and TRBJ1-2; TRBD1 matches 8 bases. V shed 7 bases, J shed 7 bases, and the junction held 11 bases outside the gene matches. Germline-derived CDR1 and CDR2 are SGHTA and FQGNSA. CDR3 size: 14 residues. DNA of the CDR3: TGTGCCAGCATCCAGGACAGGGCTGGAAGTGGCTACACCTTC. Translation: CASIQDRAGSGYTF.

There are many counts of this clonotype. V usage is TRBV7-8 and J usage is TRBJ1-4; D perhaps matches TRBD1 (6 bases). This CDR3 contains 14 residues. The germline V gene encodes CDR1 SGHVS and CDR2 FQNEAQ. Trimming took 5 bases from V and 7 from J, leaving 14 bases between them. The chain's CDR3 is CASSLQGGVEKLFF. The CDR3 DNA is TGTGCCAGCAGCCTCCAAGGGGGGGTTGAAAAACTGTTTTTT. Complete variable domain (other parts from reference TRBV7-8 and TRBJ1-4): GAGVSQSPRYKVAKRGQDVALRCDPISGHVSLFWYQQALGQGPEFLTYFQNEAQLDKSGLPSDRFFAERPEGSVSTLKIQRTQQEDSAVYLCASSLQGGVEKLFFGSGTQLSVL.

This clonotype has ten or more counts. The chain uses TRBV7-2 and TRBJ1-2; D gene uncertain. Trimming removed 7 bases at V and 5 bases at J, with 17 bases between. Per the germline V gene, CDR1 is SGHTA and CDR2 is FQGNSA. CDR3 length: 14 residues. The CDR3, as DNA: TGTGCCAGCACCGATTCAAGGTTGGAGTATGGCTACACCTTC. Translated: CASTDSRLEYGYTF.

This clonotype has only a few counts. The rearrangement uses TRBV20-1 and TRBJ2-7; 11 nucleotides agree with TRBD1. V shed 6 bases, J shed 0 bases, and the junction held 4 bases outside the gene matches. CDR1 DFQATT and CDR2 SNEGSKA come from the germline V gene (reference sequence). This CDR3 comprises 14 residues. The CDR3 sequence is CSARDRGFSYEQYF. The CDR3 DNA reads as TGCAGTGCAAGGGACAGGGGGTTCTCCTACGAGCAGTACTTC.

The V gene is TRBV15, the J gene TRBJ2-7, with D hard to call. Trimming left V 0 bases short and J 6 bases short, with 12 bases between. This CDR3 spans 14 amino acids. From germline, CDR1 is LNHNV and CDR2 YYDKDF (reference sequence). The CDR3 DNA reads TGTGCCACCAGCAGAGAGGGCTTCCTCGGCGAGCAGTACTTC. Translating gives CATSREGFLGEQYF.